Listed below are T cell receptor beta chains from one sample, sequenced in a study of blood T cell repertoires in COVID-19. The table came from immunoSEQ multiplex PCR; TCRdb's copy has only in-frame clones and leaves some out. The sample carries hundreds of thousands of clones, 70% to 90% recorded once. The sequencing input was peripheral blood. The receptors shown here come from a woman aged 25 to 45 with active or convalescent COVID-19. Both conserved end residues are part of each CDR3. A D gene is named only where the DNA matches it firmly. The size entry is marked missing in some rows and otherwise reads once, few, many or a size class.

D gene: -; J gene: TRBJ1-5; V gene: TRBV28; clone size: -; CDR3 DNA: TGTGCCAGCGGACCGGCCCAGGGAGGATGGCCCCCCTATCAGCCCCAGCATTTT; CDR3 protein: CASGPAQGGWPPYQPQHF
D gene: TRBD1; J gene: TRBJ1-1; V gene: TRBV30; clone size: -; CDR3 DNA: TGTGCCTGGAGGGATCCCCCAGGACAGGGGGGCTCTGAAGCTTTCTTT; CDR3 protein: CAWRDPPGQGGSEAFF
D gene: -; J gene: TRBJ1-1; V gene: TRBV11-2; clone size: -; CDR3 DNA: TGTGCCAGTAGCTTATTGTTGGGCCAGGGAGGCACTGAAGCTTTCTTT; CDR3 protein: CASSLLLGQGGTEAFF
D gene: TRBD1; J gene: TRBJ2-7; V gene: TRBV3-1/TRBV3-2; clone size: -; CDR3 DNA: TGTGCCAGCAGCCCGCGGACAGGGACCGAGCAGTACTTC; CDR3 protein: CASSPRTGTEQYF
D gene: TRBD1; J gene: TRBJ1-1; V gene: TRBV4-2; clone size: -; CDR3 DNA: TGTGCCAGCAGCCAAGTTTATGGGACAGACCAGGGGGCTTTCTTT; CDR3 protein: CASSQVYGTDQGAFF
D gene: TRBD2; J gene: TRBJ2-5; V gene: TRBV11-2; clone size: -; CDR3 DNA: TGTGCCAGCAGCTTATATGGTAGCGGGGGGGCGGAGACCCAGTACTTC; CDR3 protein: CASSLYGSGGAETQYF
D gene: TRBD2; J gene: TRBJ2-7; V gene: TRBV5-4; clone size: -; CDR3 DNA: TGTGCCAGCAGCTTGGTCAGCGGGGACTCCTACGAGCAGTACTTC; CDR3 protein: CASSLVSGDSYEQYF
D gene: -; J gene: TRBJ2-7; V gene: TRBV30; clone size: -; CDR3 DNA: TGTGCCTGGAGTGTACTAGCCCTGTACGAGCAGTACTTC; CDR3 protein: CAWSVLALYEQYF
D gene: -; J gene: TRBJ1-6; V gene: TRBV5-5; clone size: many; CDR3 DNA: TGTGCCAGCAGCACGGTGGCGGTAAATTCACCCCTCCACTTT; CDR3 protein: CASSTVAVNSPLHF
D gene: -; J gene: TRBJ2-1; V gene: TRBV25-1; clone size: -; CDR3 DNA: TGTGCCAGCAGTGAGCCGGGGAGGCGAGGGAATGAGCAGTTCTTC; CDR3 protein: CASSEPGRRGNEQFF
D gene: TRBD2; J gene: TRBJ2-7; V gene: TRBV13; clone size: once; CDR3 DNA: TGTGCCAGCAGGCGGACTAGCGGGAGGGCCGGCGAGCAGTACTTC; CDR3 protein: CASRRTSGRAGEQYF
D gene: -; J gene: TRBJ1-1; V gene: TRBV7-8; clone size: -; CDR3 DNA: TGTGCCAGCAGCTTAGGTCGGAACACTGAAGCTTTCTTT; CDR3 protein: CASSLGRNTEAFF
D gene: -; J gene: TRBJ2-2; V gene: TRBV4-1; clone size: -; CDR3 DNA: TGCGCCAGCAGCCCGCGGGATGGGGTTTTCGGGGAGCTGTTTTTT; CDR3 protein: CASSPRDGVFGELFF
D gene: -; J gene: TRBJ1-4; V gene: TRBV5-4; clone size: -; CDR3 DNA: TGTGCCAGCAGCTTGGAGGGGGAGGGCGGTGAAAAACTGTTTTTT; CDR3 protein: CASSLEGEGGEKLFF
D gene: -; J gene: TRBJ1-2; V gene: TRBV12-1; clone size: -; CDR3 DNA: TGTGCCAGCAGCTTCCCTGCTCCGGGGACATCATTCTCGGGCTACACCTTC; CDR3 protein: CASSFPAPGTSFSGYTF
D gene: -; J gene: TRBJ1-2; V gene: TRBV28; clone size: once; CDR3 DNA: TGTGCCAGCAGTTTCCGCGGGACGGCGAGAGGCTATGGCTACACCTTC; CDR3 protein: CASSFRGTARGYGYTF
D gene: TRBD1; J gene: TRBJ1-2; V gene: TRBV19; clone size: -; CDR3 DNA: TGTGCCAGTAGCATCGAGCAGGGGGCAACTAACTATGGCTACACCTTC; CDR3 protein: CASSIEQGATNYGYTF
D gene: -; J gene: TRBJ1-2; V gene: TRBV29-1; clone size: few; CDR3 DNA: TGCAGCGTTGAAGATCTCGGGATCGAGGGTTATGGCTACACCTTC; CDR3 protein: CSVEDLGIEGYGYTF
D gene: TRBD1; J gene: TRBJ1-5; V gene: TRBV7-4; clone size: many; CDR3 DNA: TGTGCCAGCAGCTTACTCTTGGACAGGGAAAATCAGCCCCAGCATTTT; CDR3 protein: CASSLLLDRENQPQHF
D gene: TRBD1; J gene: TRBJ1-2; V gene: TRBV19; clone size: -; CDR3 DNA: TGTGCCAGTAGCCCGGAATGGACAGGGAGGGAGTATGGCTACACCTTC; CDR3 protein: CASSPEWTGREYGYTF
D gene: -; J gene: TRBJ2-7; V gene: TRBV27; clone size: -; CDR3 DNA: TGTGCCAGCTGCCCCGTCGAGGGTTCCTACGAGCAGTACTTC; CDR3 protein: CASCPVEGSYEQYF
D gene: -; J gene: TRBJ2-1; V gene: TRBV11-2; clone size: -; CDR3 DNA: TGTGCCAGCAGCTTAGGGAGGAGCTCCTACAATGAGCAGTTCTTC; CDR3 protein: CASSLGRSSYNEQFF
D gene: -; J gene: TRBJ2-7; V gene: TRBV15; clone size: -; CDR3 DNA: TGTGCCACCAGCAGAGTGAACGGCGAGCAGTACTTC; CDR3 protein: CATSRVNGEQYF
D gene: TRBD1; J gene: TRBJ2-1; V gene: TRBV2; clone size: -; CDR3 DNA: TGTGCCAGCGCTAGGGGGCTTGAGCAGTTCTTC; CDR3 protein: CASARGLEQFF
D gene: TRBD1; J gene: TRBJ1-1; V gene: TRBV10-3; clone size: -; CDR3 DNA: TGTGCCATCAGTGGGGCGGGACAGCCGAACACTGAAGCTTTCTTT; CDR3 protein: CAISGAGQPNTEAFF
D gene: TRBD2; J gene: TRBJ2-1; V gene: TRBV6-4; clone size: -; CDR3 DNA: TGTGCCAGCAGTGACTCCGGGGGGGCCTACAATGAGCAGTTCTTC; CDR3 protein: CASSDSGGAYNEQFF
D gene: TRBD1; J gene: TRBJ1-4; V gene: TRBV28; clone size: -; CDR3 DNA: TGTGCCAGCAGTTTTGGGCAGACAGGGACTGAAAAACTGTTTTTT; CDR3 protein: CASSFGQTGTEKLFF
D gene: -; J gene: TRBJ1-6; V gene: TRBV4-2; clone size: -; CDR3 DNA: TGTGCCAGCAGCCAAGCCCAAGGACAGTACTCCTATAATTCACCCCTCCACTTT; CDR3 protein: CASSQAQGQYSYNSPLHF
D gene: -; J gene: TRBJ1-1; V gene: TRBV3-1/TRBV3-2; clone size: -; CDR3 DNA: TGTGCCAGCAGCCAAGGACGGGATAAAGCTTTCTTT; CDR3 protein: CASSQGRDKAFF
D gene: -; J gene: TRBJ1-1; V gene: TRBV7-2; clone size: -; CDR3 DNA: TGTGCCAGCAGCCGCCGAACAGTCACTGAAGCTTTCTTT; CDR3 protein: CASSRRTVTEAFF
D gene: -; J gene: TRBJ1-5; V gene: TRBV20-1; clone size: -; CDR3 DNA: TGCAGTGCTAGTACACAGGGCAGCCAGCCCCAGCATTTT; CDR3 protein: CSASTQGSQPQHF
D gene: TRBD2; J gene: TRBJ2-7; V gene: TRBV4-1; clone size: -; CDR3 DNA: TGCGCCAGCAGCCAAGGTCTAGCGGGATACGAGCAGTACTTC; CDR3 protein: CASSQGLAGYEQYF